This T cell receptor (beta chain) stems from a study of cytomegalovirus exposure and HLA in healthy donors (TCRdb year 2017). The study in broad terms: The roughly 670 repertoires of the first cohort and the approximately 130 validation repertoires were produced on the same platform, according to a later analysis. The study aimed to test whether signatures of past pathogen exposure could be identified by cataloging public T cell receptors. Besides the first cohort of hundreds of subjects, a separate validation cohort made up of 120 different subjects was used. To predict cytomegalovirus infection status, the study brought together high-throughput TCR immunosequencing, statistical association of individual TCRs with disease status, and machine learning.

The germline V gene provides CDR1 MNHEY and CDR2 SVGAGI. CDR3 length: 14 amino acids, cysteine to phenylalanine. Solely the CDR3 DNA is kept, with 42 bases framed from the first base. V drops 4 bases and J drops 5 bases, leaving 14 bases in between. The research as a whole found: The classifier was reported to diagnose cytomegalovirus status with high specificity and sensitivity in both the original cohort and the validation cohort. In a later analysis, TCRs clustered in the first cohort were found to also tend to co-occur in the roughly 130 validation repertoires, with around 94% of cluster scores above 0. According to the authors, the approach could potentially be generalized to other disease states and immunological phenotypes. The study listed 170 or so TCR beta chains as associated with cytomegalovirus. Most TCR sequences were observed very rarely across donors, whereas some public TCRs were present in many individuals. Three of the identified cytomegalovirus-associated TCR beta chains were confirmed in vitro to be specific for cytomegalovirus antigens. A later analysis lacked HLA typing for the validation cohort, so it scored co-occurrence in that cohort across all 120 repertoires.

Donors formed part of the validation cohort, which comprised 120 subjects and was distinct from the first cohort of fewer than 750 subjects. The library was built by means of the immunoSEQ multiplex PCR assay. Turning to the authors' computational methods: A statistical classification framework was developed to diagnose cytomegalovirus status using the catalog of TCR beta chain sequences. TCRdb holds this immuneACCESS table with in-frame rearrangements only. Some clones are missing; in checked studies, unresolved V genes explain under half, and the rest has no known cause. V and J calls and clone size are given by that table; D and trimming were obtained from the DNA. For this sample the table gives roughly 330,000 clones, of which around 87% were detected only once. The top ten hold roughly 1.2% of the sample. Turning to this clone: It has no known antigen specificity. The record has no base qualities; no much larger clone is one base away.

The sample consisted of PBMCs. The chain couples TRBV6-5 to TRBJ2-5, with the D gene not confidently named. The receptor was derived from a woman aged 25 to 45 in good health and CMV-seropositive. The DNA sequence follows: TGTGCCAGCAGTTCATCAGGCCTCGAGGAGACCCAGTACTTC. This codes for CASSSSGLEETQYF.